The 8 T cell receptor beta chains presented below share a single source sample, sequenced in a study of blood T cell repertoires in COVID-19 (dated by TCRdb to 2018 to 2021). Library preparation employed the immunoSEQ multiplex PCR assay. TCRdb carries this immuneACCESS record with in-frame sequences only. Its versions omit some clonotypes, under half of them owing to an unresolved V gene in the studies checked, with the rest unexplained. The sample table lists roughly 150,000 clones, 60% to 85% of them with a count of one. Jointly, the top ten make up 8.6% of the sample. Sequenced sample: peripheral blood. The receptors originated from a man aged 45 to 65 with active or convalescent COVID-19.

This chain uses TRBV2 with TRBJ1-1; TRBD1 matches 7 bases. The V gene's germline CDR1 is SNHLY and CDR2 FYNNEI. The CDR3 extends over 14 amino acids. V was pared by 5 bases and J by 7 bases, with 10 bases of the junction left unmatched. For the CDR3, the DNA is TGTGCCAGCAGTCCCGGGACAGCCGGCCTTGAAGCTTTCTTT. This gives the protein CASSPGTAGLEAFF.

This chain joins TRBV7-2 and TRBJ2-7; D possibly corresponds to TRBD1 (6 bases). Germline CDR1 is SGHTA and CDR2 is FQGNSA. CDR3 length: 14 residues. Trimming cost V 3 bases and J 3 bases, with 12 bases left between them. CDR3 amino acids: CASSFGGGRYEQYF. The CDR3 coding sequence is TGTGCCAGCAGCTTTGGGGGCGGCCGCTACGAGCAGTACTTC.

Only a few counts were recorded for this clone. J is TRBJ2-7 and V is TRBV27; 7 bases fit TRBD1. The CDR3 has 14 residues. Germline CDR1 and CDR2: MNHEY and SMNVEV (reference sequence). V lost 5 bases to trimming and J lost 6 bases; unmatched junction nucleotides: 10. CDR3 sequence reads: CASSRSLGTAEQYF. The CDR3 nucleotides read TGTGCCAGCAGTCGCTCCCTCGGGACAGCCGAGCAGTACTTC.

The rearrangement uses TRBV28 and TRBJ2-5, with D possibly matching TRBD1 (5 bases). The CDR3 spans 14 residues. Per the germline V gene, CDR1 is MDHEN and CDR2 is SYDVKM. Trimming shortened V by 6 bases and J by 5 bases, and 16 bases separated the two germline ends. CDR3 DNA: TGTGCCAGCAGCCTTTCCCAGGGTTGGGAGACCCAGTACTTC. It specifies CASSLSQGWETQYF.

The chain links TRBV9 to TRBJ1-5; D remains ambiguous. The CDR3 runs to 14 residues. Germline CDR1 SGDLS, CDR2 YYNGEE. The V end lost 0 bases, the J end lost 4 bases, and 8 bases lay between the germline ends. The CDR3 spells CASSVDPRNQPQHF. The CDR3 nucleotides are TGTGCCAGCAGCGTAGACCCCAGGAATCAGCCCCAGCATTTT.

This clone was counted a single time. The chain combines TRBV6-6 with TRBJ1-5, with 9 bases that match TRBD1. The CDR3 runs 14 residues. Germline assignment: CDR1 MNHNY and CDR2 SVGAGI (reference sequence). Germline trimming cut 4 bases from V and 7 bases from J; bases unmatched to any gene: 5. CDR3 bases: TGTGCCAGCAGTTCACAGGGGGCAGACCAGCCCCAGCATTTT. Protein sequence: CASSSQGADQPQHF.

The rearrangement joins TRBV10-1 to TRBJ2-7; TRBD2 is a possible D gene (6 bases). Germline-derived CDR1 and CDR2 are WNHNN and SYGVQD (reference sequence). This CDR3 contains 16 residues. V dropped 0 bases and J dropped 5 bases, with 17 bases sitting between them. This CDR3 reads CASSESRSGATDEQYF. The CDR3, as DNA: TGCGCCAGCAGTGAGTCTCGCTCGGGAGCGACCGACGAGCAGTACTTC.

V is TRBV23-1 and J is TRBJ2-1; 10 bases are shared with TRBD1. TRBV23-1 is classed as an ORF, of uncertain function. The CDR3 contains 18 residues. The V segment lost 8 bases and the J segment 5 bases; nucleotides outside the gene matches: 18. The CDR3 DNA is TGCGCCAGCCCGCAGGCAGGGGACAGGGGTTATAGTAACAATGAGCAGTTCTTC. It is translated as CASPQAGDRGYSNNEQFF.